Sequencing of this T cell receptor beta chain was carried out in a study of T-cell memory formation after mild COVID-19. MiXCR, run by TCRdb on the 5' RACE reads, gives a single entry per CDR3 protein. The profile shows about 290,000 distinct CDR3 sequences, less than 20% of them singletons. The CDR3 is 13 residues long. V lost 3 bases and J lost 1, with 4 bases in between. This clonotype has ten or more counts. The chain is built from TRBV12-3 or TRBV12-4 and TRBJ1-5; D is uncertain. This TCR came from a man aged 18 to 29 who had mild COVID-19 (a few samples of this study predate the infection). Cell type and time point are not known. Sample: PBMCs or a T cell subset sorted from them (not recorded which). The CDR3 nucleotides read TGTGCCAGCAGTTTGATGAGCAATCAGCCCCAGCATTTT. This translates into CASSLMSNQPQHF.